The clone carrying this T cell receptor (beta chain) has just one count. Generated by immunoSEQ multiplex PCR, the TCRdb table keeps only in-frame clones and is missing some. Altogether 250,000 to 350,000 clones are present, 89% being singletons, with the ten largest covering 9.5% to 15%. This sample is part of a study of blood T cell repertoires in COVID-19. Study-wide context: Nucleic acid was either cDNA or gDNA, and it came from T cells, B-cell-depleted T cells, or PBMCs.

The CDR3 totals 16 residues. Germline-derived CDR1 and CDR2 are SGHTS and YDEGEE. V shed 4 bases, J shed 3 bases, and the junction held 7 bases outside the gene matches. Sequenced: peripheral blood. This receptor was identified in an older woman with acute or convalescent COVID-19. The rearrangement uses TRBV5-8 and TRBJ2-1; 10 bases match TRBD1. CDR3 protein: CASSRTGTGVYNEQFF. CDR3 in DNA: TGTGCCAGCAGCCGGACCGGGACAGGGGTCTACAATGAGCAGTTCTTC. Based on the CDR3 plus reference TRBV5-8 and TRBJ2-1, the full variable domain is EAGVTQSPTHLIKTRGQQATLRCSPISGHTSVYWYQQALGLGLQFLLWYDEGEERNRGNFPPRFSGRQFPNYSSELNVNALELEDSALYLCASSRTGTGVYNEQFFGPGTRLTVL.